These 21 T cell receptor beta chains were all obtained from the same sample, sequenced in a study of cytomegalovirus exposure and HLA in healthy donors (dated by TCRdb to 2015 to 2018). The protocol used for the library was the immunoSEQ multiplex PCR assay. For the multiplex PCR, a mixture combining 60 forward primers for TCR Vbeta segments and 13 reverse primers for TCR Jbeta segments was used. What TCRdb holds here is the immuneACCESS table cut down to in-frame rearrangements. Part of the clones is not present; checked against another copy, under half of the missing clones reflect an unresolved V gene, and the others are unexplained. Present in this sample are 90,000 to 100,000 clones, over 65% of which were seen just once. Clones ranked in the top ten supply about 0.79% of the sample. What was sequenced was PBMCs. The receptors shown here come from a woman aged 60 to 75 in good health and CMV-seronegative.

A single count supports this clone. The rearrangement links TRBV4-3 to TRBJ2-5; 7 bases are shared with TRBD2. The CDR3 contains 15 residues. Per germline, CDR1 LGHNA and CDR2 YSLEER. The V segment lost 3 bases and the J segment 1 base; nucleotides outside the gene matches: 5. Written as DNA, the CDR3 is TGCGCCAGCAGCCAGGACCTAGCGGTCCAAGAGACCCAGTACTTC. It specifies CASSQDLAVQETQYF.

The table lists this clone with a few counts. The rearrangement joins TRBV15 to TRBJ2-5; D perhaps matches TRBD2 (7 bases). In germline, CDR1 is LNHNV, CDR2 YYDKDF (reference sequence). The length of the CDR3 is 15 residues. Trimming took 0 bases from V and 4 from J, leaving 12 bases between them. This chain's CDR3 is CATSRDLGGAETQYF. CDR3 DNA: TGTGCCACCAGCAGAGATTTAGGGGGGGCAGAGACCCAGTACTTC.

The rearrangement uses TRBV28 and TRBJ1-6, with D unclear. V lost 4 bases and J lost 6, with 4 bases in between. This CDR3 is 12 amino acids long. From germline, CDR1 is MDHEN and CDR2 SYDVKM. The CDR3 loop is CASSSSNSPLHF. The CDR3 coding sequence is TGTGCCAGCAGTTCGAGTAATTCACCCCTCCACTTT.

The rearrangement joins TRBV11-2 to TRBJ1-3; D is possibly TRBD1 (6 bases). Germline V gene sequence: CDR1 SGHAT, CDR2 FQNNGV. The V end was cut by 4 bases, the J end by 9 bases, with 22 bases between. The CDR3 spans 16 residues. DNA for the CDR3: TGTGCCAGCAGCTCTTCTCCCGGGACATTGGAAAGCACCATATATTTT. Residues: CASSSSPGTLESTIYF.

V usage is TRBV2 and J usage is TRBJ2-7, with 12 bases aligning to TRBD2. In germline, CDR1 is SNHLY, CDR2 FYNNEI. Trimming took 8 bases from V and 6 from J; bases not matched to a gene: 8. CDR3 length: 14 amino acids. CDR3 sequence (DNA): TGTGCCAGCGTTTGGACTAGCGGGAAGGGCGAGCAGTACTTC. This translates into CASVWTSGKGEQYF.

This clone is labeled medium-sized. The V and J genes are TRBV6-1 and TRBJ2-2; TRBD1 matches 8 bases. Germline V gives CDR1 MNHNS, CDR2 SASEGT. The CDR3 is 15 amino acids. Losses at the gene ends were 0 bases for V and 4 bases for J; bases not matched to a gene: 1. CDR3 loop: CASSEATGGTGELFF. CDR3 in DNA: TGTGCCAGCAGTGAAGCAACAGGGGGCACCGGGGAGCTGTTTTTT.

The gene calls are TRBV5-6 and TRBJ2-6; no firm D call. The CDR3 covers 18 residues. Germline CDR1 is SGHDT and CDR2 is YYEEEE. V lost 0 bases and J 0 bases, leaving 13 bases between the germline ends. CDR3 coding DNA: TGTGCCAGCAGCTTGGTAGTTACCCTACTCTCTGGGGCCAACGTCCTGACTTTC. As protein: CASSLVVTLLSGANVLTF.

This chain connects TRBV12-5 to TRBJ1-1, with TRBD1 identical over 7 bases. Germline CDR1 reads LGHNT; CDR2 reads FRNRAP. V shed 0 bases and J 4 bases; nucleotides not matched to a gene: 5. CDR3 size: 15 residues. The CDR3 coding sequence is TGTGCTAGTGGTTTGGTACAGGGGAACCCCACTGAAGCTTTCTTT. Amino acid sequence: CASGLVQGNPTEAFF.

This clone was observed once. At one end, the junction sequence differs from germline, possibly due to a read error. This chain uses TRBV7-7 with TRBJ2-5; 9 positions agree with TRBD1. CDR1 SSHAT and CDR2 FNYEAQ come from the germline V gene (reference sequence). This CDR3 contains 15 residues. The CDR3 loop reads CAGSLVGTGQETQYF. The CDR3 nucleotides read TGTGCCGGCAGCTTAGTGGGGACAGGGCAAGAGACCCAGTACTTC.

The chain joins TRBV4-3 to TRBJ1-2; maybe TRBD1 (6 bases). CDR1 LGHNA and CDR2 YSLEER come from the germline V gene. Trimming took 2 bases from V and 6 from J, leaving 16 bases between them. There are 15 residues in the CDR3. In nucleotides, the CDR3 is TGCGCCAGCAGCCAAACCAGGGGCACAACGGATGGCTACACCTTC. Protein product: CASSQTRGTTDGYTF.

V gene TRBV2 combines with J gene TRBJ2-2; weak D call: TRBD1 (6 bases). The CDR3 loop spans 14 amino acids. Germline-derived CDR1 and CDR2 are SNHLY and FYNNEI. Trimming stripped 6 bases from V and 3 bases from J, with 11 bases between. CDR3 sequence (DNA): TGTGCCAGCAGCGTTGAGGGGGACACCGGGGAGCTGTTTTTT. This gives the protein CASSVEGDTGELFF.

This rearrangement joins TRBV27 to TRBJ2-7; TRBD1 aligns across 7 bases. CDR3 size: 14 residues. The V gene end was trimmed by 5 bases and the J gene end by 3 bases; junction bases not matched to a gene: 7. CDR1 is MNHEY, CDR2 SMNVEV, per germline (reference sequence). CDR3 region: CASSPSRDSYEQYF. The CDR3 DNA reads as TGTGCCAGCAGTCCGTCCCGGGACAGCTACGAGCAGTACTTC.

The V gene is TRBV6-5, the J gene TRBJ2-7, with D perhaps TRBD2 (5 bases). V shed 10 bases and J shed 6 bases, with 22 bases lying between them. The CDR3 covers 14 residues. Germline CDR1 and CDR2: MNHEY and SVGAGI. CDR3 sequence reads: CATTAPGILLEQYF. CDR3 sequence (DNA): TGTGCCACCACTGCCCCGGGAATCCTCCTCGAGCAGTACTTC.

The chain couples TRBV6-6 to TRBJ2-7, with 11 bases matching TRBD2. Germline V gene data show CDR1 as MNHNY and CDR2 as SVGAGI (reference sequence). V lost 5 bases to trimming and J lost 7 bases; unmatched junction nucleotides: 10. This CDR3 has 15 residues. This chain's CDR3 is CASSPILAGVREQYF. CDR3 nucleotide sequence: TGTGCCAGCAGTCCTATACTAGCGGGAGTTAGGGAGCAGTACTTC.

There are a few counts of this clone. V and J are TRBV19 and TRBJ2-5; D may be TRBD2 (5 bases). Trimming pared 10 bases from V and 5 bases from J, leaving 20 bases between. The CDR3 consists of 14 residues. Germline CDR1 reads LNHDA; CDR2 reads SQIVND (reference sequence). CDR3 sequence (DNA): TGTGCCACCCTTAACGGGGATCAGCGGGAGACCCAGTACTTC. It specifies CATLNGDQRETQYF.

This clone was picked up a small number of times. The rearrangement uses TRBV4-1 and TRBJ2-3; 8 nucleotides line up with TRBD1. Per the germline V gene, CDR1 is MGHRA and CDR2 is YSYEKL. V was pared by 1 base and J by 5 bases, with 5 bases of the junction left unmatched. This CDR3 spans 15 amino acids. In DNA, the CDR3 is TGCGCCAGCAGCCAAGGGACAGGGTCGGGAGATACGCAGTATTTT. It encodes CASSQGTGSGDTQYF.

V is TRBV7-9 and J is TRBJ1-2, with 7 bases that match TRBD1. V lost 6 bases, J lost 4 bases, and 11 bases stayed unmatched. The CDR3 has 15 amino acids. Germline V gene lookup returns CDR1 SEHNR and CDR2 FQNEAQ (reference sequence). CDR3 DNA: TGTGCCAGCAGTCCGGGACAGAGTTTTTCCTATGGCTACACCTTC. This encodes CASSPGQSFSYGYTF.

The chain couples TRBV15 to TRBJ2-3, with 11 bases lining up with TRBD2. The V segment lost 1 base and the J segment 4 bases; nucleotides outside the gene matches: 19. Germline loops: CDR1 LNHNV, CDR2 YYDKDF (reference sequence). The CDR3 has 21 amino acids. The CDR3 sequence is CATSRGAGVAGGPSSPDTQYF. The CDR3 DNA reads TGTGCCACCAGCAGAGGCGCCGGGGTAGCGGGGGGGCCCTCTAGCCCAGATACGCAGTATTTT.

The chain is built from TRBV5-1 and TRBJ1-1; no clear D gene. Germline V gene lookup returns CDR1 SGHRS and CDR2 YFSETQ. CDR3 length: 14 residues. Between the trimmed V and J ends, which lost 4 bases and 0 bases, there was a span of 10 bases. For the CDR3, the DNA is TGCGCCAGCAGCGTGACAAGGATGAACACTGAAGCTTTCTTT. The encoded protein is CASSVTRMNTEAFF.

CDR3 sequence reads: CASSPTGGSNTEAFF. The CDR3 DNA reads as TGTGCCAGCAGCCCAACAGGGGGCTCCAACACTGAAGCTTTCTTT. J is TRBJ1-1 and V is TRBV7-9, with 9 positions matching TRBD1. Germline assignment: CDR1 SEHNR and CDR2 FQNEAQ (reference sequence). J was trimmed by 2 bases and V by 5 bases; bases with no gene match: 6. The CDR3 has 15 amino acids.

The chain joins TRBV6-5 to TRBJ1-1; 8 positions agree with TRBD1. The CDR3 runs 15 residues. With V trimmed by 2 bases and J by 4 bases, 6 bases remained unmatched. In germline, CDR1 is MNHEY, CDR2 SVGAGI. The CDR3 DNA is TGTGCCAGCAGTTACCCTACAGGGGGTAGCACTGAAGCTTTCTTT. As protein: CASSYPTGGSTEAFF.